Included here is one T cell receptor beta chain sequence, with context. Its antigen is unknown. Libraries were prepared by immunoSEQ multiplex PCR; TCRdb keeps only in-frame clonotypes and omits some of them. In the table there are fewer than 25,000 clones, roughly 83% of which are singletons. Peripheral blood came from all dose cohorts at three timepoints. This record belongs to a study of OX40 agonist ivuxolimab in advanced cancers. Overall study context: Patients received ivuxolimab, an intravenous treatment, every 2 weeks at 0.01 to 10 mg/kg.

This CDR3 contains 13 residues. V lost 6 bases and J lost 2; bases outside the gene matches: 3. Germline loops: CDR1 LNHNV, CDR2 YYDKDF (reference sequence). The study, taken as a whole, reports: Low normalized clonal expansion also occurred in some nonresponding patients.

The J gene is TRBJ2-7, the V gene TRBV15, with 8 bases matching TRBD2. Specimen: CD4+ or CD8+ T cells sorted from blood, collected in a trial of the OX40 agonist ivuxolimab. The receptor was isolated from an adult with an advanced solid tumor such as melanoma, head and neck, liver or kidney cancer. CDR3 in amino acids: CATRGLGTYEQYF. In DNA, the CDR3 is TGTGCCACCAGGGGACTAGGGACCTACGAGCAGTACTTC.